Listed here is a single T cell receptor (beta chain). This clonotype was recorded many times. Its recognized antigen is unknown. No clone much larger than this one lies a single base away; base qualities are absent. The sample is drawn from a study of T-cell reconstitution after alpha-beta-depleted transplantation in children (dated by TCRdb to the mid-2010s). In the study overall: Using TCR repertoire profiling, the study followed T-cell immune reconstitution in a quantitative way in children after TCRalphabeta/CD19-depleted allogeneic hematopoietic cell transplantation.

Receptors were amplified or captured by PCR. The sample was run on an Illumina HiSeq 2500. TCR library preparation used molecular barcoding, with unique molecular identifiers applied to normalize quantification of the TCRbeta repertoire. Starting from the raw public reads, TCRdb applied fastp trimming at Q25, assembled clones with MiXCR and retained in-frame beta chains. Every CDR3 protein is listed once, alongside the most common genes and DNA of its rows. The table for this sample lists roughly 170,000 distinct CDR3 sequences; 6.5% to 7.5% of them were counted only once. The ten largest clonotypes hold around 3.1% of the sample. Measured from the cysteine to the phenylalanine, the CDR3 is 16 residues long. Only the CDR3 region is kept as DNA, spanning 48 bases read in frame from base 1. Germline trimming: 5 bases from V, 6 bases from J; junction bases outside gene matches: 16. CDR1 and CDR2 (MNHEY, SVGEGT) derive from the germline V gene.

Sample: PBMCs from the stem cell graft donor, taken from the stem cell graft. This TCR was sampled from a human donor who donated a stem cell graft to a child with Wiskott-Aldrich syndrome. The chain was built from TRBV6-2 or TRBV6-3 and TRBJ2-7; the junction holds 7 bases that match TRBD2. The CDR3 protein sequence reads: CASSRFSRETSSEQYF. The DNA reads TGTGCCAGCAGTAGATTTTCGCGGGAGACCTCTAGCGAGCAGTACTTC.